These 18 T cell receptor beta chains originate from one sample sequenced in a study of OX40 agonist ivuxolimab in advanced cancers. Libraries were prepared by immunoSEQ multiplex PCR; TCRdb keeps only in-frame clonotypes and omits some of them. The table has roughly 80,000 clones, around 87% seen once. This specimen was CD4+ or CD8+ T cells sorted from blood, taken in a trial of the OX40 agonist ivuxolimab. Source of these receptors: an adult with an advanced solid tumor such as melanoma, head and neck, liver or kidney cancer.

This rearrangement joins TRBV5-5 to TRBJ1-6; D call uncertain. This CDR3 comprises 19 residues. Trimming removed 4 bases from V and 0 bases from J, with 20 bases in between. In germline, CDR1 is SGHKS, CDR2 YYEKEE (reference sequence). The CDR3 loop reads CASSKQQFHQSSYNSPLHF. The CDR3 DNA is TGTGCCAGCAGCAAGCAACAGTTCCACCAAAGCTCCTATAATTCACCCCTCCACTTT.

This clone has a single count. The chain is built from TRBV6-5 and TRBJ2-5; no clear D. V gave up 6 bases and J gave up 5 bases, with 16 bases separating them. Germline V gene lookup returns CDR1 MNHEY and CDR2 SVGAGI. This CDR3 spans 14 amino acids. CDR3 bases: TGTGCCAGCAGCCCTCTCTGGGCCGGGGAGACCCAGTACTTC. Translation: CASSPLWAGETQYF.

V usage is TRBV5-1 and J usage is TRBJ2-3; 12 bases fit TRBD2. Germline V CDR1 and CDR2: SGHRS, YFSETQ. The CDR3 has 17 residues. Unmatched junction bases numbered 8, after V lost 0 bases and J lost 6 bases. The CDR3 nucleotides are TGCGCCAGCAGCTTGGAGGCTAGCGGGAGGGCAAAGGATACGCAGTATTTT. It translates to CASSLEASGRAKDTQYF.

The chain carries TRBV5-5 and TRBJ1-4, with D unresolved. The CDR3 has 13 residues. From germline, CDR1 is SGHKS and CDR2 YYEKEE (reference sequence). V gave up 4 bases and J gave up 6 bases, with 10 bases separating them. The CDR3 spells CASSPWEDEKLFF. The CDR3 bases are TGTGCCAGCAGCCCGTGGGAGGATGAAAAACTGTTTTTT.

The chain carries TRBV9 and TRBJ1-1; D perhaps matches TRBD1 (5 bases). Per germline, CDR1 SGDLS and CDR2 YYNGEE. V lost 4 bases, J lost 7 bases, and 17 bases lay in between. CDR3 length: 14 residues. The CDR3 nucleotides read TGTGCCAGCAGCTCGGAGGGATCGGGGGGTGAAGCTTTCTTT. Its protein is CASSSEGSGGEAFF.

This clone was counted a few times. The CDR3 DNA sequence: TGCGCCAGCAGTTCGGGGGGGATCGATCAGCCCCAGCATTTT. This gives the protein CASSSGGIDQPQHF. The rearrangement joins TRBV10-1 to TRBJ1-5; the D gene is possibly TRBD1 (5 bases). CDR1 WNHNN and CDR2 SYGVQD come from the germline V gene (reference sequence). The CDR3 runs to 14 residues. V dropped 5 bases and J dropped 5 bases, with 13 bases sitting between them.

This clone appeared once. The rearrangement uses TRBV7-9 and TRBJ1-2; D unclear. CDR1 is SEHNR, CDR2 FQNEAQ, per germline (reference sequence). V was shortened by 4 bases and J by 3 bases, with 9 bases between the two germline ends. This CDR3 region has 13 residues. The CDR3 DNA is TGTGCCAGCAGCTCCGGGGTCTACTATGGCTACACCTTC. Translating gives CASSSGVYYGYTF.

V is TRBV7-2 and J is TRBJ2-7; the D gene is possibly TRBD1 (6 bases). Germline V gene lookup returns CDR1 SGHTA and CDR2 FQGNSA. CDR3 size: 15 residues. V was trimmed by 4 bases and J by 0 bases, leaving 13 bases between them. The CDR3 DNA reads as TGTGCCAGCAGCTGGTCAGGGGATATCTCCTACGAGCAGTACTTC. The encoded protein is CASSWSGDISYEQYF.

V is TRBV19 and J is TRBJ2-3; D is uncertain. CDR1 is LNHDA and CDR2 is SQIVND in the germline V gene (reference sequence). V was pared by 4 bases and J by 1 base, with 6 bases between. The CDR3 runs 13 residues. The CDR3 nucleotides are TGTGCCAGTAGTACCGGCCGCACAGATACGCAGTATTTT. This translates into CASSTGRTDTQYF.

This chain joins TRBV5-1 and TRBJ1-2; D not resolved. The CDR3 totals 14 residues. Trimming left V 0 bases short and J 7 bases short, with 13 bases between. CDR1 is SGHRS, CDR2 YFSETQ, per germline. CDR3 loop: CASSLGVGSGGYTF. The CDR3, as DNA: TGCGCCAGCAGCTTGGGGGTGGGGAGCGGTGGCTACACCTTC. Complete variable domain (other parts from reference TRBV5-1 and TRBJ1-2): KAGVTQTPRYLIKTRGQQVTLSCSPISGHRSVSWYQQTPGQGLQFLFEYFSETQRNKGNFPGRFSGRQFSNSRSEMNVSTLELGDSALYLCASSLGVGSGGYTFGSGTRLTVV.

Comment on this clone: The same CDR3 is also encoded by other DNA sequences in this sample. The chain uses TRBV6-1 and TRBJ2-1; no firm D call. The CDR3 is 12 amino acids. V was cut by 3 bases and J by 6 bases, with 6 bases left in between. The V gene's germline CDR1 is MNHNS and CDR2 SASEGT. The DNA for the CDR3 is TGTGCCAGCAGTGAGTTGGGCAATGAGCAGTTCTTC. Protein sequence: CASSELGNEQFF.

The CDR3 reads CASSTIAGASNEQFF. CDR3 coding DNA: TGTGCCAGCAGTACTATAGCGGGAGCAAGTAATGAGCAGTTCTTC. The chain employs TRBV6-5 and TRBJ2-1; TRBD2 agrees at 9 bases. This CDR3 is 15 amino acids long. With V trimmed by 5 bases and J by 7 bases, 9 bases remained unmatched. The germline CDR1 and CDR2 sequences are MNHEY and SVGAGI.

This clone has only a few counts. The V and J genes are TRBV9 and TRBJ2-5; D ambiguous. V gave up 0 bases and J gave up 5 bases, with 11 bases separating them. Germline V lookup: CDR1 SGDLS, CDR2 YYNGEE. The CDR3 runs to 14 residues. The CDR3 loop reads CASSVGTVVETQYF. CDR3 DNA sequence: TGTGCCAGCAGCGTAGGGACCGTAGTCGAGACCCAGTACTTC.

The chain carries TRBV5-4 and TRBJ2-2, with 12 bases identical to TRBD2. This CDR3 is 19 amino acids long. Germline lookup yields CDR1 SGHNT and CDR2 YYREEE (reference sequence). The ends lost 1 base at V and 7 bases at J; junction bases unmatched: 14. In nucleotides, the CDR3 is TGTGCCAGCAGCTTGTCGCCCATACCGGGACTAGCGGGCGGCGGGGAGCTGTTTTTT. This codes for CASSLSPIPGLAGGGELFF. Combining the CDR3 with reference TRBV5-4 and TRBJ2-2 gives the whole variable domain ETGVTQSPTHLIKTRGQQVTLRCSSQSGHNTVSWYQQALGQGPQFIFQYYREEENGRGNFPPRFSGLQFPNYSSELNVNALELDDSALYLCASSLSPIPGLAGGGELFFGEGSRLTVL.

The chain uses TRBV6-4 and TRBJ1-1, with D uncertain. The CDR3 is 13 residues long. Per the germline V gene, CDR1 is MRHNA and CDR2 is SNTAGT. V lost 5 bases and J 0 bases, leaving 7 bases between the germline ends. In DNA, the CDR3 is TGTGCCAGCAGTAGGGCCCTGAACACTGAAGCTTTCTTT. The encoded protein is CASSRALNTEAFF.

The chain couples TRBV9 to TRBJ1-1, with 9 bases aligning to TRBD1. With V trimmed by 3 bases and J by 4 bases, 13 bases remained unmatched. Germline-derived CDR1 and CDR2 are SGDLS and YYNGEE. This CDR3 spans 17 amino acids. The CDR3 reads CASSAGTGLFGSTEAFF. The CDR3, as DNA: TGTGCCAGCAGCGCCGGGACAGGGCTTTTCGGTAGCACTGAAGCTTTCTTT. The full variable domain, completed using reference TRBV9 and TRBJ1-1, is DSGVTQTPKHLITATGQRVTLRCSPRSGDLSVYWYQQSLDQGLQFLIQYYNGEERAKGNILERFSAQQFPDLHSELNLSSLELGDSALYFCASSAGTGLFGSTEAFFGQGTRLTVV.

This clone was observed once. The chain combines TRBV4-1 with TRBJ2-1; D is undetermined. The CDR3 has 13 residues. V gave up 1 base and J gave up 6 bases, with 7 bases separating them. CDR1 and CDR2 from the germline V gene are MGHRA and YSYEKL. CDR3 nucleotide sequence: TGCGCCAGCAGCCAAGGACGGGTCAATGAGCAGTTCTTC. Amino acids: CASSQGRVNEQFF.

This chain connects TRBV9 to TRBJ1-1; D might be TRBD1 (5 bases). Germline loops: CDR1 SGDLS, CDR2 YYNGEE. The V gene lost 3 bases and the J gene lost 2 bases, with 14 bases spanning the gap. This CDR3 spans 15 amino acids. The CDR3 DNA sequence: TGTGCCAGCAGCGCTACCGGGACTTTAAACACTGAAGCTTTCTTT. This sequence encodes CASSATGTLNTEAFF.